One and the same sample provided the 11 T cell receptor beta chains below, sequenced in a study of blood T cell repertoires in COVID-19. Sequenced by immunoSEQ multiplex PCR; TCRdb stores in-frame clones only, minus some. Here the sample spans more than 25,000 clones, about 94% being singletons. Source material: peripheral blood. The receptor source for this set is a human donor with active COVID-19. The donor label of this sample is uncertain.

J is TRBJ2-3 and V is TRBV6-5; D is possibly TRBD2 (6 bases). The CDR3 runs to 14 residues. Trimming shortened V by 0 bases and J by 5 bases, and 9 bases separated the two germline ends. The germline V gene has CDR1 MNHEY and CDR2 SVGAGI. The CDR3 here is CASSYSPGGDTQYF. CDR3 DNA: TGTGCCAGCAGTTACTCTCCCGGGGGAGATACGCAGTATTTT.

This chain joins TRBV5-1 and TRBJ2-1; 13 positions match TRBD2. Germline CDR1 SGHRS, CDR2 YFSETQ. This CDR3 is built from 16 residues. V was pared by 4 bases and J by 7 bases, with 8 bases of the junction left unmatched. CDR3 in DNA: TGCGCCAGCAGCGCCGAACTAGCGGGGGGGGCAAATGAGCAGTTCTTC. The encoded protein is CASSAELAGGANEQFF.

For the CDR3, the DNA is TGTGCCAGTAGTCCCTGGACAGCGACCTCCTACAATGAGCAGTTCTTC. It specifies CASSPWTATSYNEQFF. The V and J genes are TRBV19 and TRBJ2-1; the D gene is possibly TRBD1 (6 bases). V lost 5 bases and J 0 bases, leaving 14 bases between the germline ends. The CDR3 is 16 amino acids. CDR1 LNHDA and CDR2 SQIVND come from the germline V gene (reference sequence). Based on the CDR3 plus reference TRBV19 and TRBJ2-1, the full variable domain is DGGITQSPKYLFRKEGQNVTLSCEQNLNHDAMYWYRQDPGQGLRLIYYSQIVNDFQKGDIAEGYSVSREKKESFPLTVTSAQKNPTAFYLCASSPWTATSYNEQFFGPGTRLTVL.

The CDR3 sequence: CASSLTSGSYEQYF. Written as DNA, the CDR3 is TGTGCCAGCAGCTTGACTAGCGGGAGCTACGAGCAGTACTTC. The chain uses TRBV7-2 and TRBJ2-7; 12 bases agree with TRBD2. Trimming at V came to 3 bases and at J to 3 bases, leaving 0 bases not matched to a gene. The germline CDR1 and CDR2 sequences are SGHTA and FQGNSA. This CDR3 has 14 amino acids.

This CDR3 reads CASSQLAGQETQYF. CDR3 nucleotides: TGTGCCAGCAGCCAACTAGCGGGGCAAGAGACCCAGTACTTC. V usage is TRBV4-2 and J usage is TRBJ2-5; 9 bases match TRBD2. This CDR3 comprises 14 residues. Losses at the gene ends were 2 bases for V and 2 bases for J; bases not matched to a gene: 0. CDR1 is LGHNA and CDR2 is YNFKEQ in the germline V gene.

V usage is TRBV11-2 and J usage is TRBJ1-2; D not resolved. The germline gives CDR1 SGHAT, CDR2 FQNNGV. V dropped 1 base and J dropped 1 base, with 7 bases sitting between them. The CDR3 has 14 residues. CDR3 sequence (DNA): TGTGCCAGCAGCTTAGGCGTAATTAACTATGGCTACACCTTC. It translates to CASSLGVINYGYTF.

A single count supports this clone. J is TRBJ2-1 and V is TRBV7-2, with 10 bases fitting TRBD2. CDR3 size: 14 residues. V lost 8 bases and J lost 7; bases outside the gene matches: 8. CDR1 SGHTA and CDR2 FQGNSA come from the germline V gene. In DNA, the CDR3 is TGTGCCAGCCCGATGAGCGGGGGGGCGAATGAGCAGTTCTTC. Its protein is CASPMSGGANEQFF.

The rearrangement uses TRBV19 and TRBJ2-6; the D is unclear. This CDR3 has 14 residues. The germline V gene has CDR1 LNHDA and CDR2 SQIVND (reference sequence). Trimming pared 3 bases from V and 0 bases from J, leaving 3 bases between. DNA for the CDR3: TGTGCCAGTAGTATCTCCTCTGGGGCCAACGTCCTGACTTTC. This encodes CASSISSGANVLTF.

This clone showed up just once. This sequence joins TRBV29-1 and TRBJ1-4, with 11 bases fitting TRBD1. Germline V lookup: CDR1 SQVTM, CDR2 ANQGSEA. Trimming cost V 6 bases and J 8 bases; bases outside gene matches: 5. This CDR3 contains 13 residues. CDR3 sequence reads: CSVADRGLEKLFF. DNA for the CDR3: TGCAGCGTCGCGGACAGGGGGCTCGAAAAACTGTTTTTT.

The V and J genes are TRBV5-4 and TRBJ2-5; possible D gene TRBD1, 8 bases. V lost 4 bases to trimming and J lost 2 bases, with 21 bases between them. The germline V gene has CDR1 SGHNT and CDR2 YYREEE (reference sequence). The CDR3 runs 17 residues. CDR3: CASSASGQGPLQETQYF. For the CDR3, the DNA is TGTGCCAGCAGCGCTAGCGGACAGGGACCTCTACAAGAGACCCAGTACTTC.

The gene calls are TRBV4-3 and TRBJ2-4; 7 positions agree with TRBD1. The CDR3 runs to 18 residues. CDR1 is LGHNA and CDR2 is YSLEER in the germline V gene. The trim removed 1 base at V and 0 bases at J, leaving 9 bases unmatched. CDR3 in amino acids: CASSQVSRTGLAKNIQYF. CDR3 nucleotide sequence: TGCGCCAGCAGCCAAGTGTCCAGGACAGGCCTAGCCAAAAACATTCAGTACTTC.